This paragraph covers one T cell receptor beta chain sequence. Its antigen remains unknown. TCRdb itself ran the RACE reads through MiXCR, one entry per CDR3 protein. The sample has 180,000 or so distinct CDR3 sequences, around 23% seen once. The sample originates from a study of human T cells and chemical hapten exposure. About the study: The study enrolled mostly female patients with alopecia areata, totalis or universalis.

General study points: Those TCRs sitting above 1 in 1000 frequency stayed the same with DPC sensitization. A positive correlation with patch test score was found for PT1 expanded TCR counts.

Time point indicated: patch test 3, about 24 weeks after DPC sensitization. As to treatment: therapeutic diphenylcyclopropenone sensitization with weekly scalp DPC. The authors extracted total RNA from unfractionated whole blood. The clonotype comes from a woman aged 40 to 50 with alopecia areata. Some clones in this sample may be carry-over from other donors' samples. The source was whole blood, collected in connection with sensitization to the hapten diphenylcyclopropenone (DPC).

DNA of the CDR3: TGTGCCAGCAGCGTAAGTGGGCCGGGGGAGCAGTACTTC. It is translated as CASSVSGPGEQYF. The chain links TRBV9 to TRBJ2-7, with D possibly matching TRBD2 (5 bases). V was cut by 1 base and J by 7 bases, with 12 bases left in between. The V gene's germline CDR1 is SGDLS and CDR2 YYNGEE. This CDR3 is 13 amino acids long.